Described below is a single T cell receptor (beta chain) sequence and its context. Blood CD4+ CD25-low CD127-high conventional T cells supplied the genomic DNA template. Between the trimmed V and J ends, which lost 1 base and 5 bases, there was a span of 9 bases. CDR1 is GTSNPN, CDR2 SVGIG, per germline (reference sequence). The CDR3 sequence is 13 residues long. This sample was taken from a study of regulatory and conventional T cells in RAG deficiency. Sequencing was performed with immunoSEQ multiplex PCR; in TCRdb, only in-frame clones are kept and a portion is missing. The table records under 45,000 clones, roughly 76% of them present only once. A further study also used this sample, focusing on regulatory T cells. As that study records: Amplification used 52 TRBV primers and 13 TRBJ primers.

Specimen: CD4+ effector T cells sorted from blood. V gene TRBV30 combines with J gene TRBJ2-1; D ambiguous. The receptor's source is a human donor in good health. The CDR3: CAWSGSYDNEQFF. DNA of the CDR3: TGTGCCTGGAGTGGGAGCTACGACAATGAGCAGTTCTTC.